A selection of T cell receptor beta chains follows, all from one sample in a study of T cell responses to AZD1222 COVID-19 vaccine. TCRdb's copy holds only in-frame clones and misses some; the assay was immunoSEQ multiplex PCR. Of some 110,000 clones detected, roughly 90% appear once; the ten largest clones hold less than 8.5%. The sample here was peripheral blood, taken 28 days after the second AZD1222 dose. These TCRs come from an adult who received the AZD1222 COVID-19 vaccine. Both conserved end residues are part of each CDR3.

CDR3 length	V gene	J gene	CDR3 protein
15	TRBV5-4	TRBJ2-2	CASSSGTYRTGELFF
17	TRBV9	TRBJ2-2	CASSTRPIPIVPGELFF
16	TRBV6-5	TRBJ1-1	CASSYSPVSLSTEAFF
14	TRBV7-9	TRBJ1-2	CASSLAPENYGYTF
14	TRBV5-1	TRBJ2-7	CASSSGAGRDEQYF
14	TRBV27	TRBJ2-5	CASSPWDRGETQYF
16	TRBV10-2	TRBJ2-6	CASSDVGPSGANVLTF
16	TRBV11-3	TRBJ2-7	CASSLLRGVSSYEQYF
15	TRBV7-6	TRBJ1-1	CASSPPGRVNTEAFF
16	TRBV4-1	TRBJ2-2	CASSRTGTGITGELFF
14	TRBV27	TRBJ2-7	CASSPGQAQYEQYF
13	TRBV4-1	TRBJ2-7	CASSPAESYEQYF
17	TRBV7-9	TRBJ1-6	CASSLAEPGQDNSPLHF
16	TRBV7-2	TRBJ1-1	CASSLGTGRRNTEAFF
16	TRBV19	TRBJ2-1	CASSINRGRVNNEQFF
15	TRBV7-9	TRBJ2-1	CASSLGAGGLYEQFF
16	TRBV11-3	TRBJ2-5	CASSSIQGLYSETQYF
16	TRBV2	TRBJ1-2	CASSEARVLSPYGYTF
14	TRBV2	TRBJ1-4	CASNRVRANEKLFF
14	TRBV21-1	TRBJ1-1	CASSIPQVNTEAFF
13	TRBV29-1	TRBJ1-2	CSVRGGAVGGYTF
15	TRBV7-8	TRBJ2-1	CASSLRIFSYNEQFF
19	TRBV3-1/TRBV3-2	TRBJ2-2	CASSQYGVTSGGVTGELFF
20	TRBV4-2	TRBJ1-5	CASSQDTGRGGIRSNQPQHF
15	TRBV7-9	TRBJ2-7	CASSLALAGGSEQYF
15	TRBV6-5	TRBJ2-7	CASSFRDTRTYEQYF